Included here is one TCR beta chain sequence, with context. In germline, CDR1 is MDHEN, CDR2 SYDVKM. J lost 2 bases, V lost 5 bases, and 17 bases had no gene match. This CDR3 region has 19 residues. The data were obtained in a study of shared clonotypes between healthy human individuals. Assay runs were performed at deep level. Only in-frame clones appear in the TCRdb table, and some are missing; sequencing was by immunoSEQ multiplex PCR. This table has under 1,100,000 clones, 78% appearing once. Sample: memory CD4+ T cells from PBMCs. Indicated subset: CD45RA-negative fraction. This clonotype originated in a young man in good health. Some clones in this sample may be carry-over from other donors' samples. This chain links TRBV28 with TRBJ2-7; 11 positions match TRBD1. Here the CDR3 reads CASSPAGTGGIGAAYEQYF. CDR3 DNA sequence: TGTGCCAGCAGTCCCGCCGGGACAGGGGGTATTGGTGCTGCCTACGAGCAGTACTTC. The full variable domain, with the rest looked up from reference TRBV28 and TRBJ2-7, is DVKVTQSSRYLVKRTGEKVFLECVQDMDHENMFWYRQDPGLGLRLIYFSYDVKMKEKGDIPEGYSVSREKKERFSLILESASTNQTSMYLCASSPAGTGGIGAAYEQYFGPGTRLTVT.